This T cell receptor beta chain is drawn from a study of blood T cell repertoires in COVID-19. Study-wide background: Acute and convalescent COVID-19 specimens originated in the United States, Italy and Spain. Sources were T cells, B-cell-depleted T cells, or PBMCs; the material itself was cDNA or gDNA.

Source study methods: Scientists estimated how many nucleated cells there were by amplifying reference gene primers. Profiled with immunoSEQ multiplex PCR; TCRdb holds only in-frame clones, not every one. V and J calls plus clone size are reproduced from that table; the DNA served to infer D and trimming. In the table there are a few hundred thousand clones, more than 80% of which are singletons. The CDR3 loop spans 13 amino acids. CDR1 SQVTM and CDR2 ANQGSEA come from the germline V gene. V shed 8 bases, J shed 3 bases, and the junction held 9 bases outside the gene matches. The count of this clone is one.

The receptor's source is a man between 25 and 39 years old who had recovered from COVID-19. V is TRBV29-1 and J is TRBJ2-7; TRBD1 matches at 8 bases. The sample was peripheral blood. The CDR3 is CSTGTGLNYEQYF. In DNA form, the CDR3 reads TGCAGCACGGGGACAGGCCTCAACTACGAGCAGTACTTC.